These 28 T cell receptor beta chains share one sample of origin, sequenced in a study of blood T cell repertoires in COVID-19. The repertoire was sequenced with immunoSEQ multiplex PCR; TCRdb's copy has only in-frame clones and lacks some. Among 350,000 or so clones listed, more than 70% were seen once. Input material: peripheral blood. The source is a woman in her twenties or thirties with COVID-19, enrolled during active disease.

The chain combines TRBV5-4 with TRBJ1-3; the D gene is possibly TRBD1 (5 bases). Germline lookup yields CDR1 SGHNT and CDR2 YYREEE (reference sequence). This CDR3 has 15 amino acids. The V end lost 0 bases, the J end lost 3 bases, and 10 bases lay between the germline ends. Here the CDR3 reads CASSLGRGIGNTIYF. Here the CDR3 DNA reads TGTGCCAGCAGCTTGGGAAGGGGTATTGGAAACACCATATATTTT.

A note on this clone: A junction boundary mismatches the germline segment, possibly from a read error. Written as DNA, the CDR3 is TGTGCCAGTCAGCCGGAGACCGGGACTAGCGAGAACTTC. Protein product: CASQPETGTSENF. This chain uses TRBV6-1 with TRBJ2-4, with TRBD2 identical over 10 bases. CDR1 is MNHNS and CDR2 is SASEGT in the germline V gene. The CDR3 spans 13 residues.

This clone rates as medium-sized (0.01 to 0.1%). The sample contains more than one DNA sequence encoding this CDR3. The chain couples TRBV6-1 to TRBJ2-6, with D maybe TRBD2 (5 bases). The CDR3 covers 15 residues. Germline V lookup: CDR1 MNHNS, CDR2 SASEGT. V dropped 1 base and J dropped 1 base, with 5 bases sitting between them. The CDR3 loop reads CASSEGGSGANVLTF. The CDR3 DNA reads TGTGCCAGCAGTGAAGGAGGGTCTGGGGCCAACGTCCTGACTTTC.

This chain links TRBV2 with TRBJ1-1; D is possibly TRBD1 (6 bases). The V gene's germline CDR1 is SNHLY and CDR2 FYNNEI. V was clipped by 4 bases and J by 0 bases, with 12 bases between them. The CDR3 consists of 15 residues. CDR3 sequence reads: CASSAGQSLNTEAFF. CDR3 sequence (DNA): TGTGCCAGCAGTGCCGGACAGTCCTTGAACACTGAAGCTTTCTTT.

This clone was recorded once. The V and J genes are TRBV21-1 and TRBJ1-1; the table's TRBD1 call for D was not verified on the DNA. TRBV21-1 is described as a pseudogene. This CDR3 is built from 16 residues. The CDR3 region is CASSNQQGLASTEAFF. CDR3 DNA: TGTGCCAGCAGCAATCAACAGGGCTTAGCTTCCACTGAAGCTTTCTTT.

This sequence joins TRBV3-1 (or the pseudogene TRBV3-2) and TRBJ2-1; 8 positions agree with TRBD2. J lost 3 bases, V lost 4 bases, and 5 bases had no gene match. The CDR3 is 15 residues long. Germline assignment: CDR1 LGHDT and CDR2 YNNKEL (reference sequence). CDR3 in DNA: TGTGCCAGCAGCCCTCGGACTAGCATCTACAATGAGCAGTTCTTC. This codes for CASSPRTSIYNEQFF.

The rearrangement uses TRBV11-3 and TRBJ1-4; tentatively, D is TRBD1 (6 bases). Germline V lookup: CDR1 SGHNT, CDR2 YENEEA. The CDR3 runs 15 residues. V was trimmed by 5 bases and J by 2 bases, leaving 12 bases between them. CDR3 amino acids: CASSRGGQTNEKLFF. The CDR3 bases are TGTGCCAGCAGCCGCGGAGGACAGACTAATGAAAAACTGTTTTTT. The whole variable domain, remainder taken from reference TRBV11-3 and TRBJ1-4, is EAGVVQSPRYKIIEKKQPVAFWCNPISGHNTLYWYLQNLGQGPELLIRYENEEAVDDSQLPKDRFSAERLKGVDSTLKIQPAELGDSAVYLCASSRGGQTNEKLFFGSGTQLSVL.

The gene calls are TRBV30 and TRBJ1-1; D may be TRBD1 (5 bases). Germline assignment: CDR1 GTSNPN and CDR2 SVGIG (reference sequence). Between the trimmed V and J ends, which lost 7 bases and 3 bases, there was a span of 6 bases. This CDR3 has 10 amino acids. The CDR3 nucleotides read TGTGCCTCCAGGGACACTGAAGCTTTCTTT. Protein product: CASRDTEAFF.

The CDR3 DNA reads as TGTGCCAGCAGCCAAACAGGGGTCACTGAAGCTTTCTTT. As protein: CASSQTGVTEAFF. V gene TRBV11-2 combines with J gene TRBJ1-1; 7 bases are a match to TRBD1. Germline CDR1 reads SGHAT; CDR2 reads FQNNGV. J was trimmed by 4 bases and V by 5 bases; bases with no gene match: 4. The CDR3 has 13 residues.

J is TRBJ2-7 and V is TRBV27, with a possible D match to TRBD1 (6 bases). The CDR3 is 14 residues long. Deletions cut 5 bases from V and 6 bases from J, with 17 bases between. Looked up from germline, CDR1 is MNHEY and CDR2 is SMNVEV (reference sequence). The CDR3 coding sequence is TGTGCCAGCAGTCGGACAGCTGGAGGCGGCGAGCAGTACTTC. Translation gives CASSRTAGGGEQYF.

The chain has TRBV29-1 and TRBJ1-2; 9 positions match TRBD1. CDR3 length: 14 amino acids. The J segment lost 3 bases and the V segment lost 7 bases, leaving 9 bases of the junction unmatched. CDR1 and CDR2 (germline): SQVTM, ANQGSEA. The CDR3 sequence is CSAPSRDRDYGYTF. Written as DNA, the CDR3 is TGCAGCGCCCCGTCGCGGGACAGGGACTATGGCTACACCTTC.

The chain links TRBV6-5 to TRBJ1-2; TRBD1 agrees at 7 bases. Per the germline V gene, CDR1 is MNHEY and CDR2 is SVGAGI. The CDR3 has 13 residues. V was clipped by 6 bases and J by 4 bases; unmatched bases: 5. The CDR3 DNA sequence: TGTGCCAGCAGCCGGGGACAGATCTATGGCTACACCTTC. Translation gives CASSRGQIYGYTF.

This clone was recorded only once. The rearrangement uses TRBV27 and TRBJ2-5, with TRBD1 as a possible D gene (6 bases). Germline V lookup: CDR1 MNHEY, CDR2 SMNVEV (reference sequence). V lost 5 bases to trimming and J lost 7 bases, with 17 bases between them. CDR3 length: 14 amino acids. CDR3 residues: CASSGQGSGRTQYF. The CDR3 coding sequence is TGTGCCAGCAGTGGTCAGGGGAGCGGAAGGACCCAGTACTTC.

This clone was seen once. This chain joins TRBV11-2 and TRBJ1-4; TRBD1 matches at 9 bases. The germline gives CDR1 SGHAT, CDR2 FQNNGV. This CDR3 contains 16 residues. J gave up 8 bases and V 5 bases, and 12 bases lay outside the gene matches. The CDR3 bases are TGTGCCAGCAGCCCCTTGGGGGGGACAGGGAAGGAAAAACTGTTTTTT. Amino acid sequence: CASSPLGGTGKEKLFF. Full variable domain (outside the CDR3, taken from reference TRBV11-2 and TRBJ1-4): EAGVAQSPRYKIIEKRQSVAFWCNPISGHATLYWYQQILGQGPKLLIQFQNNGVVDDSQLPKDRFSAERLKGVDSTLKIQPAKLEDSAVYLCASSPLGGTGKEKLFFGSGTQLSVL.

The V call is TRBV27, the J call TRBJ1-1; a weak D match, TRBD1 (5 bases). The CDR3 consists of 15 residues. V gave up 1 base and J gave up 2 bases, with 11 bases separating them. CDR1 is MNHEY and CDR2 is SMNVEV in the germline V gene (reference sequence). This CDR3 is CASSLWGGINTEAFF. In DNA form, the CDR3 reads TGTGCCAGCAGTTTATGGGGGGGGATTAACACTGAAGCTTTCTTT.

V is TRBV7-2 and J is TRBJ2-5, with D possibly TRBD1 on 6 matching bases. The ends were cut back, 3 bases at V and 4 bases at J, with 15 bases in the middle. The CDR3 sequence is 15 residues long. Germline V gene lookup returns CDR1 SGHTA and CDR2 FQGNSA. The CDR3 here is CASSFSGARVETQYF. As DNA, the CDR3 is TGTGCCAGCAGCTTCTCAGGGGCGCGCGTAGAGACCCAGTACTTC.

Concerning this clone: Additional DNA sequences in this sample encode the identical CDR3. The rearrangement joins TRBV5-1 to TRBJ1-1, with unresolved D. Germline V gene sequence: CDR1 SGHRS, CDR2 YFSETQ. Trimming pared 0 bases from V and 2 bases from J, leaving 8 bases between. This CDR3 comprises 14 residues. CDR3 residues: CASSLAQSNTEAFF. CDR3 coding DNA: TGCGCCAGCAGCTTGGCACAATCAAACACTGAAGCTTTCTTT.

V is TRBV2 and J is TRBJ1-1; maybe TRBD1 (5 bases). From germline, CDR1 is SNHLY and CDR2 FYNNEI. The germline V and J ends were trimmed by 3 bases and 1 base, with 12 bases remaining between them. The length of the CDR3 is 15 residues. The CDR3 DNA reads TGTGCCAGCAGTGAGGGGCGCTTGGGGAACACTGAAGCTTTCTTT. Translated: CASSEGRLGNTEAFF.

The chain combines TRBV11-3 with TRBJ2-5; possible D gene TRBD2, 6 bases. The V gene's germline CDR1 is SGHNT and CDR2 YENEEA. Trimming cost V 1 base and J 4 bases, with 13 bases left between them. This CDR3 has 15 residues. CDR3 sequence reads: CASSLGGVGRETQYF. The CDR3 DNA is TGTGCCAGCAGCTTAGGGGGGGTAGGGAGAGAGACCCAGTACTTC.

The chain combines TRBV6-5 with TRBJ2-1; a possible D gene is TRBD1 (6 bases). CDR1 is MNHEY, CDR2 SVGAGI, per germline. The ends were cut back, 6 bases at V and 7 bases at J, with 13 bases in the middle. The CDR3 runs to 13 residues. CDR3 sequence: CASRDRFRNEQFF. The CDR3 nucleotides read TGTGCCAGCAGAGACAGGTTCAGGAATGAGCAGTTCTTC.

The gene calls are TRBV5-4 and TRBJ2-1; 12 bases map to TRBD1. CDR1 is SGHNT, CDR2 YYREEE, per germline (reference sequence). After removal of 8 bases from V and 5 bases from J, the junction contained 14 bases not matched to a gene. The CDR3 spans 17 residues. DNA of the CDR3: TGTGCCAGTCAGCCTAATGGGGACAGGGGGCCCCACAATGAGCAGTTCTTC. Protein sequence: CASQPNGDRGPHNEQFF.

The chain joins TRBV29-1 to TRBJ2-5; weak D call: TRBD1 (6 bases). The CDR3 totals 12 residues. Germline V gives CDR1 SQVTM, CDR2 ANQGSEA. With 6 bases removed from V and 3 bases from J, the gap between germline ends came to 11 bases. This CDR3 reads CSVFDRKETQYF. CDR3 nucleotides: TGCAGCGTATTTGACAGGAAAGAGACCCAGTACTTC.

The V and J genes are TRBV10-1 and TRBJ2-3, with D possibly TRBD1 on 8 matching bases. Trimming stripped 5 bases from V and 4 bases from J, with 13 bases between. The CDR3 totals 14 residues. The germline CDR1 and CDR2 sequences are WNHNN and SYGVQD (reference sequence). CDR3 bases: TGCGCCAGCAGTCCTACAGGGGGGGCAGATACGCAGTATTTT. Translated: CASSPTGGADTQYF.

The chain has TRBV5-1 and TRBJ2-5; tentative D call: TRBD1 (6 bases). This CDR3 comprises 15 residues. Germline V CDR1 and CDR2: SGHRS, YFSETQ. Trimming stripped 0 bases from V and 5 bases from J, with 14 bases between. The CDR3 bases are TGCGCCAGCAGCTTGGTGGCCCCTCAGGGGGAGACCCAGTACTTC. Protein: CASSLVAPQGETQYF.

The V gene is TRBV29-1, the J gene TRBJ1-2, with D perhaps TRBD1 (5 bases). Trimming cost V 0 bases and J 7 bases, with 12 bases left between them. Looked up from germline, CDR1 is SQVTM and CDR2 is ANQGSEA. The CDR3 extends over 13 amino acids. This CDR3 is CSVEEPGNRGYTF. CDR3 bases: TGCAGCGTTGAAGAACCAGGGAATCGTGGCTACACCTTC.

The chain joins TRBV6-2 or TRBV6-3 to TRBJ2-1; possibly TRBD2 for D (6 bases). There are 14 residues in the CDR3. Germline V lookup: CDR1 MNHEY, CDR2 SVGEGT. Trimming took off 5 bases at V and 6 bases at J, with 14 bases between the two ends. The CDR3 DNA sequence: TGTGCCAGCAGTCAAACACGGGGGATCAATGAGCAGTTCTTC. It codes for CASSQTRGINEQFF.

The chain links TRBV19 to TRBJ1-1; no reliable D call. CDR3 length: 15 residues. V was cut by 6 bases and J by 1 base, with 15 bases left in between. The germline CDR1 and CDR2 sequences are LNHDA and SQIVND (reference sequence). CDR3 sequence reads: CASSPWGEGNTEAFF. For the CDR3, the DNA is TGTGCCAGTAGCCCATGGGGAGAGGGGAACACTGAAGCTTTCTTT.

In regard to this clone: The same CDR3 can be traced to other DNA sequences in this sample. The rearrangement uses TRBV7-2 and TRBJ2-5, with a possible D match to TRBD1 (5 bases). The CDR3 has 14 residues. Trimming shortened V by 0 bases and J by 4 bases, and 9 bases separated the two germline ends. Germline-derived CDR1 and CDR2 are SGHTA and FQGNSA. The CDR3, as DNA: TGTGCCAGCAGCTTAGCGGGGCTCGGAGAGACCCAGTACTTC. It encodes CASSLAGLGETQYF.